The 30 T cell receptor beta chains presented below share a single source sample, sequenced in a study of radiotherapy plus CTLA-4 blockade in lung cancer. TCRdb's copy holds only in-frame clones and misses some; the assay was immunoSEQ multiplex PCR. The sample records 90,000 to 100,000 clones, 60% to 75% being singletons. This material consisted of peripheral blood, taken from a patient treated with radiotherapy plus ipilimumab. These receptors were collected from a human donor with non-small cell lung cancer who had a partial response to radiotherapy plus ipilimumab. Some clones in this sample may be carry-over from other donors' samples.

The J gene is TRBJ2-7, the V gene TRBV7-9, with D possibly TRBD2 on 6 matching bases. In germline, CDR1 is SEHNR, CDR2 FQNEAQ (reference sequence). Trimming pared 8 bases from V and 5 bases from J, leaving 16 bases between. This CDR3 is 13 amino acids long. CDR3: CASGRGGLDEQYF. The CDR3 DNA follows: TGTGCCAGCGGCCGTGGAGGGCTCGACGAGCAGTACTTC.

V is TRBV6-6 and J is TRBJ2-7, with 13 bases fitting TRBD2. Germline V lookup: CDR1 MNHNY, CDR2 SVGAGI (reference sequence). V dropped 6 bases and J dropped 2; count of bases not matched to a gene: 7. The CDR3 is made up of 16 amino acids. CDR3 nucleotide sequence: TGTGCCAGCAGAGCCACCGGGACTAGCGGGACCTACGAGCAGTACTTC. This translates into CASRATGTSGTYEQYF.

This chain links TRBV7-3 with TRBJ2-6; D is possibly TRBD1 (6 bases). Germline values: CDR1 SGHTA, CDR2 FQGTGA. The V end lost 4 bases, the J end lost 4 bases, and 14 bases lay between the germline ends. The CDR3 runs 16 residues. Written as DNA, the CDR3 is TGTGCCAGCAGCTCACGGAGGACAGCCGGGGCCAACGTCCTGACTTTC. Amino acids: CASSSRRTAGANVLTF.

V usage is TRBV18 and J usage is TRBJ2-1; TRBD2 agrees at 9 bases. Germline V CDR1 and CDR2: KGHSH, LQKENI. Trimming removed 0 bases from V and 7 bases from J; junction bases left unmatched: 4. The CDR3 runs to 15 residues. The CDR3 sequence: CASSPPLAGTNEQFF. CDR3 bases: TGTGCCAGCTCACCACCTCTAGCGGGAACGAATGAGCAGTTCTTC.

The V and J genes are TRBV27 and TRBJ2-3; 10 bases agree with TRBD2. This CDR3 is built from 14 residues. Per the germline V gene, CDR1 is MNHEY and CDR2 is SMNVEV (reference sequence). After removal of 5 bases from V and 1 base from J, the junction contained 0 bases not matched to a gene. The CDR3 spells CASSLAGGTDTQYF. The CDR3 nucleotides read TGTGCCAGCAGTCTAGCGGGGGGCACAGATACGCAGTATTTT.

The J gene is TRBJ2-1, the V gene TRBV18, with 10 positions matching TRBD2. With 0 bases clipped from V and 7 bases from J, the junction kept 9 bases outside the gene matches. The CDR3 covers 17 residues. Germline-derived CDR1 and CDR2 are KGHSH and LQKENI. The CDR3 DNA reads TGTGCCAGCTCACCACCCAGCGGGGGGGCCGTGAGAAATGAGCAGTTCTTC. It yields the protein CASSPPSGGAVRNEQFF.

The J gene is TRBJ1-3, the V gene TRBV11-2; weak D call: TRBD1 (5 bases). The V end was cut by 5 bases, the J end by 1 base, with 12 bases between. The CDR3 is 15 amino acids. CDR1 is SGHAT and CDR2 is FQNNGV in the germline V gene. The CDR3 protein is CASSHNRRSGNTIYF. The CDR3 DNA reads TGTGCCAGCAGCCACAACAGGAGATCTGGAAACACCATATATTTT.

The chain carries TRBV27 and TRBJ2-7; 8 positions agree with TRBD1. Looked up from germline, CDR1 is MNHEY and CDR2 is SMNVEV (reference sequence). V lost 2 bases, J lost 6 bases, and 6 bases stayed unmatched. This CDR3 is built from 14 residues. The CDR3 nucleotides read TGTGCCAGCAGTTTACCCGGACAGGGCCGCGAGCAGTACTTC. Translated, it gives CASSLPGQGREQYF.

The chain joins TRBV5-1 to TRBJ2-1, with TRBD2 matching over 7 bases. CDR3 length equals 14 residues. Trimming cost V 4 bases and J 8 bases; bases outside gene matches: 9. Germline lookup yields CDR1 SGHRS and CDR2 YFSETQ. The CDR3 coding sequence is TGCGCCAGCAGCCAAATGACTAGCTTCGATGAGCAGTTCTTC. Translating it yields CASSQMTSFDEQFF.

The rearrangement joins TRBV5-1 to TRBJ2-7; D may be TRBD2 (5 bases). The CDR3 extends over 15 amino acids. Germline V gene lookup returns CDR1 SGHRS and CDR2 YFSETQ. V gave up 4 bases and J gave up 2 bases, with 16 bases separating them. The CDR3 reads CASSPPRSGTYEQYF. The CDR3 nucleotides are TGCGCCAGCAGCCCACCTCGGTCGGGGACCTACGAGCAGTACTTC.

V usage is TRBV2 and J usage is TRBJ2-5, with D perhaps TRBD1 (7 bases). Germline lookup yields CDR1 SNHLY and CDR2 FYNNEI. The CDR3 is made up of 12 amino acids. The V end lost 5 bases, the J end lost 5 bases, and 9 bases lay between the germline ends. The CDR3 reads CASSSGGETQYF. CDR3 DNA: TGTGCCAGCAGTTCAGGGGGGGAGACCCAGTACTTC. Full variable domain (outside the CDR3, taken from reference TRBV2 and TRBJ2-5): EPEVTQTPSHQVTQMGQEVILRCVPISNHLYFYWYRQILGQKVEFLVSFYNNEISEKSEIFDDQFSVERPDGSNFTLKIRSTKLEDSAMYFCASSSGGETQYFGPGTRLLVL.

This chain connects TRBV5-1 to TRBJ2-5; perhaps TRBD1 as D (6 bases). The last part of the DNA fits TRBJ2-7 better; the J call may be wrong. Germline CDR1 reads SGHRS; CDR2 reads YFSETQ. CDR3 length equals 14 residues. Written as DNA, the CDR3 is TGCGCCAGCAGCTTGGGCAGGGGCGGCTACGAGCAGTACTTC. Encoded protein: CASSLGRGGYEQYF.

This clone was detected a few times. The rearrangement uses TRBV7-9 and TRBJ2-3; no reliable D call. The V and J ends lost 5 bases and 2 bases respectively, with 17 bases between them. The CDR3 totals 16 residues. CDR1 SEHNR and CDR2 FQNEAQ come from the germline V gene (reference sequence). The DNA of the CDR3 is TGTGCCAGCAGCCCACGTCTCGCCAGGTACACAGATACGCAGTATTTT. Protein: CASSPRLARYTDTQYF.

Points on this clone: Other DNA sequences in the same sample also yield this CDR3. The chain couples TRBV7-6 to TRBJ2-5; D gene uncertain. The CDR3 has 16 amino acids. Germline CDR1 reads SGHVS; CDR2 reads FNYEAQ. The V gene lost 5 bases and the J gene lost 5 bases, with 21 bases spanning the gap. CDR3 coding DNA: TGTGCCAGCAGCCTAACATTCCCGGGTTCTGGGGAGACCCAGTACTTC. Its translation: CASSLTFPGSGETQYF. Based on the CDR3 plus reference TRBV7-6 and TRBJ2-5, the full variable domain is GAGVSQSPRYKVTKRGQDVALRCDPISGHVSLYWYRQALGQGPEFLTYFNYEAQQDKSGLPNDRFSAERPEGSISTLTIQRTEQRDSAMYRCASSLTFPGSGETQYFGPGTRLLVL.

The sample holds a few counts of this clone. This specimen includes other DNA sequences encoding the same CDR3. This chain joins TRBV5-4 and TRBJ2-5, with D possibly matching TRBD1 (6 bases). Looked up from germline, CDR1 is SGHNT and CDR2 is YYREEE (reference sequence). This CDR3 contains 14 residues. Between the trimmed V and J ends, which lost 0 bases and 2 bases, there was a span of 8 bases. The CDR3: CASSLAGTQETQYF. Written as DNA, the CDR3 is TGTGCCAGCAGCTTGGCAGGGACACAAGAGACCCAGTACTTC.

Only a few counts were recorded for this clone. The genes are TRBV28 and TRBJ2-5, with D tentatively TRBD1 (5 bases). The closer fit of TRBJ2-7 to the DNA end suggests the J call may be wrong. Germline V lookup: CDR1 MDHEN, CDR2 SYDVKM. This CDR3 has 16 residues. The CDR3 reads CASSPHDSGNSYEQYF. Written as DNA, the CDR3 is TGTGCCAGCAGTCCTCACGATTCAGGGAACTCCTACGAGCAGTACTTC.

Sample share makes this clone medium-sized. The gene calls are TRBV28 and TRBJ2-3; D ambiguous. Germline values: CDR1 MDHEN, CDR2 SYDVKM. This CDR3 comprises 13 residues. V lost 4 bases and J 0 bases, leaving 5 bases between the germline ends. The CDR3 region has the DNA TGTGCCAGCAGTTCCTATAGCACAGATACGCAGTATTTT. It is translated as CASSSYSTDTQYF.

V and J are TRBV7-8 and TRBJ1-4; 8 nucleotides agree with TRBD1. Germline values: CDR1 SGHVS, CDR2 FQNEAQ. The CDR3 runs to 14 residues. V lost 5 bases, J lost 7 bases, and 6 bases stayed unmatched. The CDR3 spells CASSLGQGGEKLFF. The CDR3 DNA follows: TGTGCCAGCAGCCTTGGACAGGGCGGTGAAAAACTGTTTTTT.

The rearrangement uses TRBV13 and TRBJ2-1, with 9 bases matching TRBD2. Germline CDR1 and CDR2: PRHDT and FYEKMQ (reference sequence). V lost 6 bases to trimming and J lost 6 bases; unmatched junction nucleotides: 6. The CDR3 loop spans 14 amino acids. The CDR3 sequence: CASSRASGINEQFF. CDR3 nucleotide sequence: TGTGCCAGCAGTAGGGCTAGCGGGATCAATGAGCAGTTCTTC.

For the CDR3, the DNA is TGTGCCAGCAGCGGACAGGGTACACCTATGGATACGCAGTATTTT. Translation: CASSGQGTPMDTQYF. V usage is TRBV2 and J usage is TRBJ2-3; TRBD1 aligns across 8 bases. Germline values: CDR1 SNHLY, CDR2 FYNNEI. Trimming removed 6 bases from V and 6 bases from J; junction bases left unmatched: 11. CDR3 size: 15 residues.

V gene TRBV5-1 combines with J gene TRBJ2-3, with TRBD2 matching over 11 bases. Germline CDR1 reads SGHRS; CDR2 reads YFSETQ. Unmatched junction bases numbered 7, after V lost 0 bases and J lost 4 bases. The CDR3 sequence is 17 residues long. CDR3 in amino acids: CASSLEDHSGGADTQYF. In nucleotides, the CDR3 is TGCGCCAGCAGCTTGGAGGATCATAGCGGGGGGGCAGATACGCAGTATTTT.

This clone came up many times. CDR3 coding DNA: TGTGCCAGCAGCTTAGTGCTACAAGAGACCCAGTACTTC. Encoded protein: CASSLVLQETQYF. The gene calls are TRBV7-2 and TRBJ2-5, with D uncertain. V lost 1 base to trimming and J lost 2 bases, with 5 bases between them. This CDR3 is built from 13 residues. The germline V gene encodes CDR1 SGHTA and CDR2 FQGNSA.

The CDR3 region has the DNA TGCAGCGTTGCAGAGAGTAATGAAAAACTGTTTTTT. Translation gives CSVAESNEKLFF. The J gene is TRBJ1-4, the V gene TRBV29-1; no reliable D call. V lost 4 bases, J lost 4 bases, and 7 bases lay in between. This CDR3 contains 12 residues. Germline V gives CDR1 SQVTM, CDR2 ANQGSEA. The whole variable domain, remainder taken from reference TRBV29-1 and TRBJ1-4, is SAVISQKPSRDICQRGTSLTIQCQVDSQVTMMFWYRQQPGQSLTLIATANQGSEATYESGFVIDKFPISRPNLTFSTLTVSNMSPEDSSIYLCSVAESNEKLFFGSGTQLSVL.

In this sample, this clone turned up a few times. The chain is built from TRBV7-9 and TRBJ1-1, with D unclear. The germline CDR1 and CDR2 sequences are SEHNR and FQNEAQ (reference sequence). Trimming left V 1 base short and J 0 bases short, with 6 bases between. The CDR3 sequence is 14 residues long. The CDR3 DNA reads as TGTGCCAGCAGCTTAGGAGGAATGAACACTGAAGCTTTCTTT. It translates to CASSLGGMNTEAFF.

The V call is TRBV5-6, the J call TRBJ2-3, with TRBD2 matching 7 bases. The CDR3 length is 15 residues. CDR1 is SGHDT, CDR2 YYEEEE, per germline. The trim removed 4 bases at V and 0 bases at J, leaving 5 bases unmatched. The CDR3 coding sequence is TGTGCCAGCAGCGGGGGGGACGGGAGCACAGATACGCAGTATTTT. Its protein is CASSGGDGSTDTQYF. The entire variable domain, with the rest obtained from reference TRBV5-6 and TRBJ2-3, is as follows: DAGVTQSPTHLIKTRGQQVTLRCSPKSGHDTVSWYQQALGQGPQFIFQYYEEEERQRGNFPDRFSGHQFPNYSSELNVNALLLGDSALYLCASSGGDGSTDTQYFGPGTRLTVL.

This clone was found a few times. The chain has TRBV2 and TRBJ1-1, with D perhaps matching TRBD1 (5 bases). Germline V gene lookup returns CDR1 SNHLY and CDR2 FYNNEI. Between the trimmed V and J ends, which lost 7 bases and 7 bases, there was a span of 16 bases. The CDR3 consists of 13 residues. Written as DNA, the CDR3 is TGTGCCAGCATTTTTGACAGCCTACGTGAAGCTTTCTTT. Amino acids: CASIFDSLREAFF.

The chain couples TRBV15 to TRBJ1-3; no firm D call. The CDR3 totals 17 residues. V lost 0 bases and J lost 0, with 12 bases in between. CDR1 LNHNV and CDR2 YYDKDF come from the germline V gene (reference sequence). CDR3 sequence: CATSRDLGGLSGNTIYF. The DNA of the CDR3 is TGTGCCACCAGCAGAGATCTTGGCGGTCTCTCTGGAAACACCATATATTTT.

This sequence joins TRBV19 and TRBJ2-7, with 9 bases identical to TRBD2. Losses at the gene ends were 6 bases for V and 2 bases for J; bases not matched to a gene: 17. Germline CDR1 reads LNHDA; CDR2 reads SQIVND (reference sequence). There are 18 residues in the CDR3. The CDR3: CASRPYSGSGGSPYEQYF. CDR3 DNA: TGTGCCAGTAGACCTTATAGCGGGAGCGGAGGATCTCCCTACGAGCAGTACTTC.

The chain links TRBV19 to TRBJ1-2; 7 positions match TRBD1. The germline CDR1 and CDR2 sequences are LNHDA and SQIVND (reference sequence). The CDR3 has 17 residues. J gave up 4 bases and V 1 base, and 12 bases lay outside the gene matches. The CDR3 here is CASSIAWTGTERYGYTF. In nucleotides, the CDR3 is TGTGCCAGTAGTATAGCCTGGACCGGGACAGAACGCTATGGCTACACCTTC.

J is TRBJ2-1 and V is TRBV5-6; 7 bases match TRBD1. This CDR3 has 15 residues. The V gene end was trimmed by 5 bases and the J gene end by 9 bases; junction bases not matched to a gene: 14. Germline CDR1 reads SGHDT; CDR2 reads YYEEEE. Here the CDR3 reads CASSFTGAGSGEQFF. In DNA form, the CDR3 reads TGTGCCAGCAGTTTTACAGGGGCCGGGTCGGGTGAGCAGTTCTTC.